The TCR beta chain described here comes from a study of immune heterogeneity within non-small cell lung tumors. Trimming left V 6 bases short and J 2 bases short, with 12 bases between. Germline CDR1 and CDR2: DFQATT and SNEGSKA (reference sequence). The CDR3 length is 13 residues. This clonotype came up a few times. Its antigen is not known. Bulk tumor genomic DNA, roughly 660 ng per sample, was used as template. Biopsy collection occurred during surgery, with several far-apart biopsies per primary tumor. Samples came from untreated patients having curative surgery for newly diagnosed non-small cell lung cancer. Study observations and caveats: Tumor sites within a patient were found to share identical dominant CDR3 beta clonotypes, and site-unique high-frequency clones were also present.

In a multiplex PCR, 32 V and 13 J primers amplified TCR beta CDR3. TCRdb re-derived calls from the multiplex PCR reads in MiXCR, one entry per CDR3 protein. The table records 13,000 to 15,000 distinct CDR3 sequences, about 30% of them present only once. The origin of this receptor is a man in his forties or fifties with non-small cell lung cancer. Sequences were obtained from lung tumor tissue. The chain carries TRBV20-1 and TRBJ2-3; D unresolved. The CDR3 bases are TGCAGTGCCCCGTCTGACGTCACAGATACGCAGTATTTT. This codes for CSAPSDVTDTQYF.